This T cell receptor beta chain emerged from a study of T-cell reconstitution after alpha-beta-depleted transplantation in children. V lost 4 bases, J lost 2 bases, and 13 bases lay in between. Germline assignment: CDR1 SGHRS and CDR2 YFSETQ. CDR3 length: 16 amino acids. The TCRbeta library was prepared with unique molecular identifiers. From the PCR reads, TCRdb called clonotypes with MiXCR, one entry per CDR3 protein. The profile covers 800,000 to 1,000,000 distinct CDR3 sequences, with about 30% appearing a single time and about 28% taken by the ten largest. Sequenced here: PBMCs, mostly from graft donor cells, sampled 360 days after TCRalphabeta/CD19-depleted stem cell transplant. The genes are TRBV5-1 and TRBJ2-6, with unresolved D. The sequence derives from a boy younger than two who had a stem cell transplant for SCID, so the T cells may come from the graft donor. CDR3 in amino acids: CASSVNSQPGANVLTF. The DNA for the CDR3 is TGCGCCAGCAGCGTAAACTCCCAACCTGGGGCCAACGTCCTGACTTTC.